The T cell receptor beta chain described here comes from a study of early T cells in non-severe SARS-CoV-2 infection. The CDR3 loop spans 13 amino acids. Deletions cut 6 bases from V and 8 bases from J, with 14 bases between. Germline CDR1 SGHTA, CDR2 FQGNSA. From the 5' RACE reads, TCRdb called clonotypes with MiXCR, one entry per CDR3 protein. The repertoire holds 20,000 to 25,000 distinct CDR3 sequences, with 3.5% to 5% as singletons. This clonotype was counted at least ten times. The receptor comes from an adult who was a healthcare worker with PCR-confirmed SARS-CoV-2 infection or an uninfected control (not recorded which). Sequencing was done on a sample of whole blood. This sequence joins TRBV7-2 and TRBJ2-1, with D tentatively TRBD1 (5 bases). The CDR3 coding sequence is TGTGCCAGCAGATCTACAACACAGGATGAGCAGTTCTTC. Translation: CASRSTTQDEQFF.